The 13 T cell receptor beta chains below were found in one sample sequenced in a study of neoadjuvant nivolumab and ipilimumab in lung cancer. Repertoires were generated with immunoSEQ multiplex PCR, while TCRdb's copy carries only in-frame clones and drops some. In the table there are about 38,000 clones, 80% to 90% of which are singletons. The starting material was peripheral blood, obtained before neoadjuvant nivolumab, alone or with ipilimumab. These receptors were obtained from an adult with non-small cell lung cancer.

V and J are TRBV5-1 and TRBJ2-4; TRBD2 is a possible D gene (7 bases). V was clipped by 4 bases and J by 0 bases, with 14 bases between them. Germline assignment: CDR1 SGHRS and CDR2 YFSETQ. The CDR3 covers 16 residues. CDR3 amino acids: CASSQQGGLAKNIQYF. CDR3 sequence (DNA): TGCGCCAGCAGCCAACAGGGAGGGCTAGCCAAAAACATTCAGTACTTC.

The gene calls are TRBV6-5 and TRBJ2-1; TRBD2 aligns across 16 bases. This CDR3 is 15 amino acids long. The germline CDR1 and CDR2 sequences are MNHEY and SVGAGI. V trimming: 5 bases; J trimming: 10 bases; junction bases outside the gene matches: 5. The CDR3 bases are TGTGCCAGCAGTCACGGGACTAGCGGGAGGGGAGAGCAGTTCTTC. Amino acids: CASSHGTSGRGEQFF.

V gene TRBV19 combines with J gene TRBJ2-1, with 8 bases identical to TRBD2. The CDR3 is 14 residues long. The germline V gene has CDR1 LNHDA and CDR2 SQIVND (reference sequence). V was pared by 2 bases and J by 9 bases, with 6 bases of the junction left unmatched. CDR3 sequence (DNA): TGTGCCAGTAGTATAAGAGCGGGAGAGGTTGAGCAGTTCTTC. This encodes CASSIRAGEVEQFF.

The chain combines TRBV5-3 with TRBJ1-5; the match to TRBD1 covers 10 bases. TRBV5-3 is identified as an open reading frame with a role that is uncertain. This CDR3 region has 22 residues. V was pared by 1 base and J by 2 bases, with 21 bases of the junction left unmatched. Here the CDR3 DNA reads TGTGCCAGAAGCTTGCGGCAAAATGGGACAGGGGTTGGGATATTAGGCAATCAGCCCCAGCATTTT. This encodes CARSLRQNGTGVGILGNQPQHF.

This chain links TRBV7-9 with TRBJ2-3; maybe TRBD2 (5 bases). The germline CDR1 and CDR2 sequences are SEHNR and FQNEAQ (reference sequence). Trimming cost V 2 bases and J 2 bases, with 11 bases left between them. CDR3 length: 15 amino acids. The CDR3 sequence: CASSLRLLNTDTQYF. DNA for the CDR3: TGTGCCAGCAGCTTACGACTACTTAACACAGATACGCAGTATTTT.

This chain connects TRBV5-4 to TRBJ1-4; D remains ambiguous. Germline-derived CDR1 and CDR2 are SGHNT and YYREEE (reference sequence). V gave up 0 bases and J gave up 1 base, with 7 bases separating them. The CDR3 loop spans 15 amino acids. CDR3 sequence: CASSLAAETNEKLFF. CDR3 nucleotide sequence: TGTGCCAGCAGCTTGGCTGCAGAAACTAATGAAAAACTGTTTTTT.

This rearrangement joins TRBV7-2 to TRBJ2-5; 7 positions match TRBD1. V was pared by 5 bases and J by 4 bases, with 4 bases of the junction left unmatched. The CDR3 covers 13 residues. CDR1 is SGHTA and CDR2 is FQGNSA in the germline V gene. The DNA for the CDR3 is TGTGCCAGCAGCCGACAGGGTCCAGAGACCCAGTACTTC. Residues: CASSRQGPETQYF.

The chain has TRBV11-2 and TRBJ2-2; unclear D gene. The V and J ends lost 2 bases and 2 bases respectively, with 12 bases between them. Per the germline V gene, CDR1 is SGHAT and CDR2 is FQNNGV. CDR3 length: 16 residues. In nucleotides, the CDR3 is TGTGCCAGCAGCTTACGGGCGGATCCCAACACCGGGGAGCTGTTTTTT. The encoded protein is CASSLRADPNTGELFF.

The chain has TRBV9 and TRBJ1-1; 7 bases agree with TRBD1. Germline lookup yields CDR1 SGDLS and CDR2 YYNGEE. This CDR3 has 15 amino acids. Losses at the gene ends were 7 bases for V and 3 bases for J; bases not matched to a gene: 12. The CDR3 here is CASGTVTGVDTEAFF. The CDR3, as DNA: TGTGCCAGCGGAACTGTAACAGGGGTAGACACTGAAGCTTTCTTT.

The chain carries TRBV6-6 and TRBJ2-7; a weak D match, TRBD2 (5 bases). The germline V gene has CDR1 MNHNY and CDR2 SVGAGI (reference sequence). The V end lost 2 bases, the J end lost 3 bases, and 11 bases lay between the germline ends. The CDR3 is 14 residues long. The CDR3 protein is CASSYGPADYEQYF. The CDR3 coding sequence is TGTGCCAGCAGTTACGGTCCAGCGGACTACGAGCAGTACTTC.

J is TRBJ2-3 and V is TRBV2; 9 positions match TRBD2. Trimming at V came to 8 bases and at J to 6 bases, leaving 3 bases not matched to a gene. The germline gives CDR1 SNHLY, CDR2 FYNNEI. The CDR3 loop spans 12 amino acids. The CDR3 DNA reads as TGTGCCAGCGGCGGGAGGGTGGATACGCAGTATTTT. This gives the protein CASGGRVDTQYF.

V gene TRBV7-9 combines with J gene TRBJ2-7; possibly TRBD1 for D (5 bases). Trimming cost V 5 bases and J 5 bases, with 25 bases left between them. This CDR3 contains 17 residues. Per the germline V gene, CDR1 is SEHNR and CDR2 is FQNEAQ (reference sequence). DNA for the CDR3: TGTGCCAGCAGCCCCGCCAGGGTGCGTTACGAAGATAACGAGCAGTACTTC. Its protein is CASSPARVRYEDNEQYF.

This chain links TRBV6-1 with TRBJ2-7; possible D gene TRBD2, 5 bases. This CDR3 comprises 15 residues. The V gene's germline CDR1 is MNHNS and CDR2 SASEGT. The V gene lost 6 bases and the J gene lost 5 bases, with 20 bases spanning the gap. CDR3 protein: CASSRKGEGLHEQYF. The CDR3 bases are TGTGCCAGCAGCCGCAAGGGTGAGGGCTTGCACGAGCAGTACTTC.